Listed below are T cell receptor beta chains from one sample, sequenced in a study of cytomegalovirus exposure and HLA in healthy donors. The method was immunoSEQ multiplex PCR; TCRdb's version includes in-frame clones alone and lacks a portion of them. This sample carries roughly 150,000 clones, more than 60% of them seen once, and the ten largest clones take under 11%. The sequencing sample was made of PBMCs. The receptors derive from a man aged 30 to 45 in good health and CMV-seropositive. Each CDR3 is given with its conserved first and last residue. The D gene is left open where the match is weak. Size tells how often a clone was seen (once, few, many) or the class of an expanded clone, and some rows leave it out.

cdr3_aa: CASSPGQWARETQYF
cdr3_nt: TGTGCCAGCAGCCCGGGACAGTGGGCCCGGGAGACCCAGTACTTC
j_call: TRBJ2-5
clone_size: NA
v_call: TRBV14
d_call: TRBD1

cdr3_aa: CASSLAAHTYNEQFF
cdr3_nt: TGTGCCAGCAGCTTAGCAGCGCATACCTACAATGAGCAGTTCTTC
j_call: TRBJ2-1
clone_size: few
v_call: TRBV7-3
d_call: NA

cdr3_aa: CASSLLAGYTF
cdr3_nt: TGTGCCAGCAGCTTACTGGCTGGCTACACCTTC
j_call: TRBJ1-2
clone_size: NA
v_call: TRBV7-9
d_call: NA

cdr3_aa: CASSKTEETDTQYF
cdr3_nt: TGTGCCAGTAGTAAAACAGAAGAGACAGATACGCAGTATTTT
j_call: TRBJ2-3
clone_size: few
v_call: TRBV19
d_call: NA

cdr3_aa: CAWSRGGVTDTQYF
cdr3_nt: TGTGCCTGGAGTCGAGGCGGGGTCACAGATACGCAGTATTTT
j_call: TRBJ2-3
clone_size: NA
v_call: TRBV30
d_call: NA

cdr3_aa: CASSPRQGRVTNEKLFF
cdr3_nt: TGTGCCAGCAGTCCCCGACAGGGAAGGGTGACTAATGAAAAACTGTTTTTT
j_call: TRBJ1-4
clone_size: once
v_call: TRBV28
d_call: TRBD1

cdr3_aa: CASSKGTGNEKLFF
cdr3_nt: TGTGCCAGTAGTAAGGGGACAGGAAATGAAAAACTGTTTTTT
j_call: TRBJ1-4
clone_size: few
v_call: TRBV19
d_call: TRBD1

cdr3_aa: CASSLSGVQYEQFF
cdr3_nt: TGTGCCAGCAGCCTTAGCGGAGTACAATATGAGCAGTTCTTC
j_call: TRBJ2-1
clone_size: NA
v_call: TRBV6-1
d_call: NA

cdr3_aa: CASSGWGTSVYEQYF
cdr3_nt: TGTGCCAGTAGTGGCTGGGGGACTAGCGTTTACGAGCAGTACTTC
j_call: TRBJ2-7
clone_size: NA
v_call: TRBV19
d_call: TRBD2

cdr3_aa: CASSLRTSRAFF
cdr3_nt: TGTGCCAGCAGTTTAAGAACATCAAGAGCTTTCTTT
j_call: TRBJ1-1
clone_size: NA
v_call: TRBV28
d_call: NA

cdr3_aa: CASSFLQGLAEFQPHTDTQYF
cdr3_nt: TGTGCCAGCAGCTTCCTCCAAGGACTAGCGGAATTCCAACCGCACACAGATACGCAGTATTTT
j_call: TRBJ2-3
clone_size: NA
v_call: TRBV7-3
d_call: TRBD2

cdr3_aa: CASSQTPPLAALNEQYF
cdr3_nt: TGCGCCAGCAGCCAAACTCCTCCACTAGCGGCCCTAAACGAGCAGTACTTC
j_call: TRBJ2-7
clone_size: NA
v_call: TRBV4-1
d_call: TRBD2

cdr3_aa: CASRASTSGSFNEQFF
cdr3_nt: TGTGCCAGCAGGGCCTCCACTAGCGGGAGTTTCAATGAGCAGTTCTTC
j_call: TRBJ2-1
clone_size: once
v_call: TRBV27
d_call: TRBD2